This T cell receptor beta chain was found in a study of identical twins (dated by TCRdb to the mid-2010s). For context, the study as a whole: To test whether fetal clonotypes persist, this study deep-sequenced TCR alpha and beta repertoires from monozygotic twins, from unrelated adults of various ages, and from cord blood. To rule out contamination, the twin experiments were replicated at different times with different library preparation protocols. Paper-wide results and their limitations: Because the same donors could not be followed over many years, the conclusions relied on cross-sectional statistical analysis. The excess sharing between twins in beta out-of-frame sequences was weaker because fewer shared sequences reduced the signal-to-noise ratio. Fewer insertions were carried by abundant cord blood beta clonotypes; a weaker similar trend was observed in young adult naive repertoires, while no such trend was observed in memory repertoires. Out-of-frame TCR alpha sharing in monozygotic twins was systematically underestimated by recombination models, whereas sharing between unrelated individuals was in agreement with the recombination models. Compared with coincidental sharing between unrelated individuals, an excess of low generation-probability sequences was observed among out-of-frame TCR alpha sequences shared between twins. Zero-insertion analyses could be partly confounded by invariant T cells such as MAIT and iNKT, though diverse VJ usage argued against such confounding for most clonotypes.

To prepare the library, 5' RACE was applied. Sequenced using an Illumina HiSeq 2000. A universal primer binding site was introduced by template switching, and a unique molecular identifier was present in the final cDNA, enabling accurate counting of TCR cDNA molecules. Specific primers in the conserved constant-segment region were used to synthesize first-strand cDNA for TCR alpha and beta chains. To control for contamination, every cDNA library carried two barcodes: a SMART-Mk sample barcode plus Illumina barcodes. TruSeq adapter sequences and Illumina sample barcodes were added in two successive PCR steps. The TCR alpha and beta cDNA libraries were sequenced on the Illumina HiSeq platform using custom primers. For the original study's pipeline: MiGEC processed the raw reads to extract unique molecular identifiers, while MiXCR was used to determine the CDR3 positions. For each individual, recombination models were inferred using an EM algorithm with the repgenHMM and IGoR tools. Shared clonotypes were analyzed with the tcR package in R, and sharing was normalized by the product of cloneset sizes. To study raw recombination without the effects of thymic and clonal selection, out-of-frame nonproductive sequences were analyzed. TCRdb applied fastp at Q25 and MiXCR to the public reads, then kept only in-frame beta chains. Records with the same CDR3 protein are collapsed into one entry carrying the most frequent genes and DNA. The V and J calls shown here were made by TCRdb, not taken from the authors' results. Present in this sample are about 520,000 distinct CDR3 sequences, 22% of which were seen just once. About 0.99% of the sample belongs to the ten largest clones.

The sample holds a few counts of this clonotype. Its antigen specificity is not known. One base away there is no much larger clone; base qualities are not given. CDR1 MDHEN and CDR2 SYDVKM were looked up in the germline V gene. The CDR3, cysteine through phenylalanine, is 18 amino acids long. Only CDR3 DNA is held: 54 bases, read in frame from base 1. V lost 1 base and J lost 0 bases, and the count of bases not matched to a germline gene is 11. Every donor was a healthy Caucasian. Three pairs of female monozygotic twins, all aged roughly 18 to 30 years, were included in the twin cohort. Positive isolation kits from Invitrogen were used to isolate the CD4+ and CD8+ T cell populations. This sample also appeared in a second study, on T cells expressing NK-cell markers. As that second paper reports: Several donors provided sorted CD3+CD56+NKG2C+, CD3+CD56+NKG2C- and CD3+CD56-NKG2C+ T-cell subsets, whose TCR beta-chain repertoires were profiled. Of the eight sequenced donors, seven were found to be HCMV-seropositive and one was found to be HCMV-seronegative. To restrict sorting to alphabetaTCR-expressing T cells, an anti-gammadeltaTCR antibody was added in several experiments. In more than 5 donors, the dominant CD3+CD56+NKG2C+ clonotypes were found to rank among the top 10 CD8+ clonotypes and to make up about 1.0-7.0% of CD8+ T cells. Those dominant clonotypes were again the most abundant among CD3+CD56-NKG2C+ cells in a few donors, at about 28.3-65%. Whether the expanded NKG2C-expressing T cell clones were specific for HCMV antigens remained unclear. The study sequenced eight donors, all healthy volunteers chosen at random: three men and five women. To determine HCMV serostatus, a commercial ELISA kit was used to detect HCMV-specific IgG in serum. MIGEC handled demultiplexing of the reads and grouping by UMI, while MiTCR was used to assemble and quantify clonotypes. To remove erroneous sequences, TCR cDNA sequences were retained only when supported by two or more reads. The tcR package was used for downstream repertoire analysis, and clonotypes were matched between fractions using CDR3 nucleotide sequence together with V segment. VDJmatch was used to annotate antigen specificity against VDJdb, with one amino acid substitution in CDR3 allowed.

The chain was built from TRBV28 and TRBJ2-5; a stretch of 7 junction bases matches TRBD2. Sequencing was carried out using CD4+ T cells sorted from blood. The source of this sequence is a woman aged 18-29 years in good health. The CDR3 has the sequence CASSLSRLGGGYQETQYF. DNA sequence: TGTGCCAGCAGTTTATCCCGTTTGGGGGGAGGGTACCAAGAGACCCAGTACTTC.